A single sample is the source of the 28 T cell receptor beta chains below, sequenced in a study of cytomegalovirus exposure and HLA in healthy donors. Vbeta (60) and Jbeta (13) primers were used in the PCR. Profiling relied on immunoSEQ multiplex PCR, and the TCRdb table lists in-frame clones only, not all of them. The data contain about 120,000 clones, approximately 75% of them seen just once; the ten biggest clones take up around 5.2%. Sequencing was carried out using PBMCs. All receptors derive from a man aged 50 or older in good health and CMV-seropositive.

A few counts support this clone. V is TRBV7-6 and J is TRBJ2-6; TRBD1 might be the D (6 bases). The CDR3 is 15 residues long. The V end lost 3 bases, the J end lost 4 bases, and 10 bases lay between the germline ends. Per the germline V gene, CDR1 is SGHVS and CDR2 is FNYEAQ. CDR3 region: CASSFTGIGANVLTF. In DNA, the CDR3 is TGTGCCAGCAGCTTTACAGGGATAGGGGCCAACGTCCTGACTTTC.

This sequence joins TRBV18 and TRBJ2-3; D may be TRBD2 (5 bases). V was pared by 3 bases and J by 6 bases, with 10 bases between. The CDR3 spans 13 residues. Germline V CDR1 and CDR2: KGHSH, LQKENI. The CDR3 DNA sequence: TGTGCCAGCTCACCCCGAGGGAAGGATACGCAGTATTTT. It specifies CASSPRGKDTQYF.

In this sample, this clone turned up many times. The V and J genes are TRBV2 and TRBJ2-3, with 12 bases that match TRBD1. V was pared by 6 bases and J by 0 bases, with 22 bases of the junction left unmatched. The CDR3 has 22 amino acids. Germline values: CDR1 SNHLY, CDR2 FYNNEI. The CDR3 sequence: CASSPKGVVGTGGTASTDTQYF. In DNA form, the CDR3 reads TGTGCCAGCAGCCCTAAGGGGGTTGTCGGGACAGGGGGCACCGCTAGCACAGATACGCAGTATTTT.

The genes are TRBV5-1 and TRBJ2-1, with TRBD2 matching 14 bases. The trim removed 4 bases at V and 8 bases at J, leaving 5 bases unmatched. Germline V lookup: CDR1 SGHRS, CDR2 YFSETQ. The CDR3 consists of 15 residues. CDR3 loop: CASSRLAGGPHEQFF. The CDR3 DNA reads as TGCGCCAGCAGCCGACTAGCGGGAGGGCCCCATGAGCAGTTCTTC.

This chain links TRBV15 with TRBJ1-1, with 10 bases lining up with TRBD1. The CDR3 consists of 16 residues. CDR1 and CDR2 from the germline V gene are LNHNV and YYDKDF (reference sequence). The trim removed 0 bases at V and 4 bases at J, leaving 5 bases unmatched. The DNA for the CDR3 is TGTGCCACCAGCAGAGATCGTAGGACAGGGGGCACTGAAGCTTTCTTT. Translating gives CATSRDRRTGGTEAFF.

A few counts support this clone. This chain uses TRBV25-1 with TRBJ2-7; D possibly corresponds to TRBD2 (5 bases). V lost 5 bases and J lost 0, with 8 bases in between. The CDR3 has 13 amino acids. Germline V gives CDR1 MGHDK, CDR2 SYGVNS. The CDR3 loop reads CASSREGSYEQYF. CDR3 in DNA: TGTGCCAGCAGTCGGGAAGGCTCCTACGAGCAGTACTTC.

J is TRBJ1-2 and V is TRBV6-9; 9 positions agree with TRBD1. Germline V CDR1 and CDR2: MNHGY, SVAAGI. The CDR3 runs to 15 residues. V lost 4 bases and J lost 4; bases outside the gene matches: 7. The CDR3 loop reads CASSFGTGTSYGYTF. As DNA, the CDR3 is TGTGCCAGCAGTTTCGGGACAGGGACGAGCTATGGCTACACCTTC.

The gene calls are TRBV9 and TRBJ2-5, with a possible D match to TRBD2 (6 bases). V lost 0 bases, J lost 5 bases, and 11 bases lay in between. This CDR3 comprises 14 residues. Germline assignment: CDR1 SGDLS and CDR2 YYNGEE. The CDR3 reads CASSVGGAGETQYF. The DNA for the CDR3 is TGTGCCAGCAGCGTAGGAGGGGCGGGGGAGACCCAGTACTTC.

The chain links TRBV6-1 to TRBJ1-1; D gene unclear. Germline CDR1 is MNHNS and CDR2 is SASEGT. CDR3 length: 15 residues. V dropped 2 bases and J dropped 1 base, with 11 bases sitting between them. CDR3 coding DNA: TGTGCCAGCAGTGAAACGGCGGTGGGGAACACTGAAGCTTTCTTT. It yields the protein CASSETAVGNTEAFF.

The chain recombines TRBV6-1 with TRBJ1-1; the match to TRBD1 covers 9 bases. Germline V gene sequence: CDR1 MNHNS, CDR2 SASEGT. V gave up 6 bases and J gave up 4 bases; unmatched junction bases: 9. The CDR3 contains 15 residues. In nucleotides, the CDR3 is TGTGCCAGCAGCGCCGGGACAGGGTACTTCACTGAAGCTTTCTTT. Residues: CASSAGTGYFTEAFF.

J is TRBJ1-3 and V is TRBV6-5; TRBD1 aligns across 8 bases. The CDR3 runs 16 residues. Per the germline V gene, CDR1 is MNHEY and CDR2 is SVGAGI. V was pared by 0 bases and J by 3 bases, with 4 bases of the junction left unmatched. CDR3 residues: CASSYSQGAGGNTIYF. CDR3 DNA: TGTGCCAGCAGTTACTCGCAGGGGGCGGGTGGAAACACCATATATTTT.

The CDR3 coding sequence is TGTGCCACCCGCCCCTCCGGGACAGGGATTAACTATGGCTACACCTTC. Its protein product is CATRPSGTGINYGYTF. The rearrangement links TRBV15 to TRBJ1-2; 9 bases agree with TRBD1. Germline CDR1 LNHNV, CDR2 YYDKDF (reference sequence). The CDR3 extends over 16 amino acids. With V trimmed by 8 bases and J by 1 base, 11 bases remained unmatched.

The J gene is TRBJ2-1, the V gene TRBV7-2; TRBD2 aligns across 8 bases. The CDR3 has 15 residues. Per the germline V gene, CDR1 is SGHTA and CDR2 is FQGNSA. With 1 base clipped from V and 13 bases from J, the junction kept 12 bases outside the gene matches. The chain's CDR3 is CASSLGYGGRFSQFF. The CDR3 coding sequence is TGTGCCAGCAGCTTAGGGTACGGCGGGAGGTTTAGCCAGTTCTTC.

This chain connects TRBV6-1 to TRBJ2-1; 10 bases fit TRBD2. Looked up from germline, CDR1 is MNHNS and CDR2 is SASEGT. V trimming: 1 base; J trimming: 9 bases; junction bases outside the gene matches: 6. The CDR3 length is 15 residues. Here the CDR3 DNA reads TGTGCCAGCAGTGAAGGATCTAGCGGGAGCTCTGAGCAGTTCTTC. Protein sequence: CASSEGSSGSSEQFF.

This clone was seen a single time. The chain links TRBV5-1 to TRBJ2-7, with TRBD2 matching 7 bases. This CDR3 region has 14 residues. CDR1 is SGHRS, CDR2 YFSETQ, per germline. V shed 7 bases and J 7 bases; nucleotides not matched to a gene: 14. The CDR3 reads CASAVGEGIGEQYF. For the CDR3, the DNA is TGCGCCAGCGCCGTAGGGGAGGGAATTGGTGAGCAGTACTTC.

CDR3 amino acids: CASSNQAFYEQYF. The CDR3 nucleotides are TGTGCCAGCAGTAACCAGGCCTTTTACGAGCAGTACTTC. The chain uses TRBV28 and TRBJ2-7; D is unresolved. In germline, CDR1 is MDHEN, CDR2 SYDVKM. The CDR3 is made up of 13 amino acids. The V end was cut by 5 bases, the J end by 4 bases, with 12 bases between.

The chain joins TRBV18 to TRBJ1-6; TRBD1 is a possible D gene (6 bases). The CDR3 runs to 14 residues. The germline V and J ends were trimmed by 2 bases and 5 bases, with 7 bases remaining between them. Per germline, CDR1 KGHSH and CDR2 LQKENI. In nucleotides, the CDR3 is TGTGCCAGCTCACCAGGGGGCAATAATTCACCCCTCCACTTT. Its translation: CASSPGGNNSPLHF.

This chain connects TRBV18 to TRBJ1-5; D possibly corresponds to TRBD1 (5 bases). The CDR3 runs 13 residues. V was pared by 3 bases and J by 7 bases, with 10 bases between. Germline CDR1 KGHSH, CDR2 LQKENI. DNA for the CDR3: TGTGCCAGCTCACCCTTTCCAGGGCAGCCCCAGCATTTT. It is translated as CASSPFPGQPQHF.

The V gene is TRBV18, the J gene TRBJ1-4, with D perhaps matching TRBD1 (5 bases). The V gene's germline CDR1 is KGHSH and CDR2 LQKENI. The CDR3 extends over 15 amino acids. Trimming left V 1 base short and J 0 bases short, with 6 bases between. CDR3 in amino acids: CASSPLTATNEKLFF. DNA of the CDR3: TGTGCCAGCTCACCACTGACAGCAACTAATGAAAAACTGTTTTTT.

The chain joins TRBV19 to TRBJ1-2; D is possibly TRBD1 (5 bases). This CDR3 is 12 amino acids long. With 10 bases removed from V and 4 bases from J, the gap between germline ends came to 13 bases. Germline CDR1 and CDR2: LNHDA and SQIVND (reference sequence). CDR3 in DNA: TGTGCCACCGCGGCGGGGGGCTATGGCTACACCTTC. Its translation is CATAAGGYGYTF.

V gene TRBV4-3 combines with J gene TRBJ1-3; D not resolved. CDR3 length: 15 residues. Per the germline V gene, CDR1 is LGHNA and CDR2 is YSLEER. V was trimmed by 1 base and J by 0 bases, leaving 7 bases between them. The CDR3 nucleotides read TGCGCCAGCAGCCAAGGACGGGTCTCTGGAAACACCATATATTTT. This encodes CASSQGRVSGNTIYF.

This chain links TRBV2 with TRBJ1-4; D is undetermined. V was cut by 6 bases and J by 3 bases, with 8 bases left in between. The CDR3 spans 13 residues. Per the germline V gene, CDR1 is SNHLY and CDR2 is FYNNEI. The CDR3 is CASRRAANEKLFF. In nucleotides, the CDR3 is TGTGCCAGCAGGAGGGCCGCTAATGAAAAACTGTTTTTT.

This clone has only a few counts. The CDR3 DNA sequence: TGTGCCAGCAGTTACGCTAGGGGGGGCGTAAATGAGCAGTTCTTC. Amino acids: CASSYARGGVNEQFF. The chain uses TRBV6-5 and TRBJ2-1; D possibly corresponds to TRBD2 (7 bases). This CDR3 is built from 15 residues. CDR1 and CDR2 (germline): MNHEY, SVGAGI. V lost 2 bases to trimming and J lost 7 bases, with 15 bases between them.

The chain combines TRBV9 with TRBJ2-5; 10 bases map to TRBD1. The J call is in doubt because the DNA end fits TRBJ2-7 better. CDR1 and CDR2 from the germline V gene are SGDLS and YYNGEE. The CDR3 has 14 residues. The CDR3 protein is CASSPRDRGDEQYF. DNA for the CDR3: TGTGCCAGCAGCCCCCGGGACAGGGGTGACGAGCAGTACTTC.

The chain recombines TRBV7-8 with TRBJ1-5; D ambiguous. This CDR3 has 13 amino acids. Germline CDR1 SGHVS, CDR2 FQNEAQ. Deletions cut 3 bases from V and 2 bases from J, with 5 bases between. The CDR3 loop is CASSLRGNQPQHF. DNA of the CDR3: TGTGCCAGCAGCTTGCGGGGCAATCAGCCCCAGCATTTT.

Only one count was recorded for this clone. The chain uses TRBV11-2 and TRBJ2-7; a weak D match, TRBD1 (5 bases). The CDR3 length is 13 residues. Trimming removed 8 bases at V and 0 bases at J, with 11 bases between. The germline gives CDR1 SGHAT, CDR2 FQNNGV. For the CDR3, the DNA is TGTGCCAGCCGGACACTAAGCTCCTACGAGCAGTACTTC. Translation gives CASRTLSSYEQYF.

This rearrangement joins TRBV25-1 to TRBJ2-5; the match to TRBD1 covers 8 bases. The germline CDR1 and CDR2 sequences are MGHDK and SYGVNS. This CDR3 comprises 16 residues. V was pared by 1 base and J by 4 bases, with 8 bases of the junction left unmatched. CDR3 nucleotides: TGTGCCAGCAGTGAATCAAGACAGGGGCGGCGAGAGACCCAGTACTTC. This codes for CASSESRQGRRETQYF. Filled out from reference TRBV25-1 and TRBJ2-5, the complete variable domain reads EADIYQTPRYLVIGTGKKITLECSQTMGHDKMYWYQQDPGMELHLIHYSYGVNSTEKGDLSSESTVSRIRTEHFPLTLESARPSHTSQYLCASSESRQGRRETQYFGPGTRLLVL.

The J gene is TRBJ2-1, the V gene TRBV20-1, with D perhaps matching TRBD1 (5 bases). This CDR3 comprises 11 residues. Germline CDR1 DFQATT, CDR2 SNEGSKA (reference sequence). V was trimmed by 1 base and J by 10 bases, leaving 8 bases between them. The chain's CDR3 is CSARAGYEQFF. In DNA form, the CDR3 reads TGCAGTGCTAGAGCAGGGTACGAGCAGTTCTTC.